This T cell receptor (beta chain) is from a study of response to subunit inactivated influenza vaccine. Findings of the study overall: The authors offered the suggestion that each seasonal influenza vaccination recruits few new T cells.

Germline loops: CDR1 MNHEY, CDR2 SVGAGI. The CDR3 contains 17 residues. The V end was cut by 3 bases, the J end by 5 bases, with 22 bases between. With regard to this clonotype: Its antigen is unknown.

TCRdb called the RT-PCR reads again in MiXCR, with one record for every CDR3 protein. The data hold around 530,000 distinct CDR3 sequences, with about 12% observed a single time. The sequences come from PBMCs from blood, collected on the day of vaccination. The chain joins TRBV6-5 to TRBJ2-5; D tentatively reads TRBD1 or TRBD2 (5 bases each). This sequence was found in a middle-aged man who received an inactivated influenza vaccine. The CDR3 loop reads CASSYFIGGPEWETQYF. Here the CDR3 DNA reads TGTGCCAGCAGTTATTTTATTGGGGGTCCAGAGTGGGAGACCCAGTACTTC.